The 5 T cell receptor beta chains presented below share a single source sample, sequenced in a study of T cell responses to AZD1222 COVID-19 vaccine. Sequenced by immunoSEQ multiplex PCR; TCRdb stores in-frame clones only, minus some. The repertoire holds about 120,000 clones, with about 93% as singletons. Sequencing used peripheral blood, obtained 28 days after the second dose of the MenACWY control vaccine. The receptor set was obtained from an adult who received the MenACWY meningococcal vaccine as a control.

The chain couples TRBV27 to TRBJ1-5; D possibly corresponds to TRBD1 (5 bases). In germline, CDR1 is MNHEY, CDR2 SMNVEV (reference sequence). Trimming cost V 5 bases and J 2 bases, with 7 bases left between them. The CDR3 contains 13 residues. The CDR3 region is CASSKQGNQPQHF. The DNA of the CDR3 is TGTGCCAGCAGTAAACAGGGCAATCAGCCCCAGCATTTT.

The chain combines TRBV21-1 with TRBJ1-3. TRBV21-1 is deemed a pseudogene. This CDR3 has 14 residues. CDR3 nucleotides: TGTGCCAGCAGCAAATCCCCCCGGGGAAACACCATATATTTT. The encoded protein is CASSKSPRGNTIYF.

This clone was seen just once. This chain uses TRBV12-3 or TRBV12-4 with TRBJ2-7, with D unresolved. V dropped 3 bases and J dropped 5 bases, with 5 bases sitting between them. This CDR3 region has 11 residues. The chain's CDR3 is CASSFRDEQYF. The CDR3 region has the DNA TGTGCCAGCAGTTTTAGAGACGAGCAGTACTTC.

This chain connects TRBV6-5 to TRBJ1-5; possible D gene TRBD1, 6 bases. The CDR3 has 14 amino acids. In germline, CDR1 is MNHEY, CDR2 SVGAGI. Trimming removed 6 bases from V and 3 bases from J, with 12 bases in between. The DNA for the CDR3 is TGTGCCAGCAGAAGATACAGGGACAATCAGCCCCAGCATTTT. Its translation: CASRRYRDNQPQHF.

CDR3 DNA sequence: TGTGCCAGCTCACAGGGGTTGGATCAGCCCCAGCATTTT. As protein: CASSQGLDQPQHF. This chain joins TRBV18 and TRBJ1-5; tentatively, D is TRBD1 (5 bases). The CDR3 consists of 13 residues. Between the trimmed V and J ends, which lost 4 bases and 5 bases, there was a span of 9 bases. CDR1 is KGHSH and CDR2 is LQKENI in the germline V gene.